Here is one T cell receptor beta chain with its context. Its target is unknown. CD4+ cells underwent separation, giving CD45RA+ naive and CD45RA-negative memory subsets. These data are taken from a study of shared clonotypes between healthy human individuals. Sequencing was performed with immunoSEQ multiplex PCR; in TCRdb, only in-frame clones are kept and a portion is missing. Of hundreds of thousands of clones listed, roughly 70% were seen once; the top ten hold 1.5% to 2%. CDR3 length equals 15 residues. V shed 5 bases and J shed 1 base, with 13 bases lying between them. CDR1 and CDR2 from the germline V gene are MNHEY and SVGAGI. Study conclusions and caveats: Naive subsets usually exceeded memory subsets in estimated richness.

The clonotype originates from a woman between 25 and 40 years old in good health. Sample: memory CD4+ T cells sorted from blood. Specified subset: CD45RA-negative fraction. This chain links TRBV6-5 with TRBJ2-3; D unclear. The CDR3: CASSATLGGTDTQYF. In DNA form, the CDR3 reads TGTGCCAGCAGTGCAACCTTGGGCGGCACAGATACGCAGTATTTT.